This T cell receptor (beta chain) was identified in a study of shared T cell receptors in the human thymus. Profiling relied on immunoSEQ multiplex PCR, and the TCRdb table lists in-frame clones only, not all of them. The data contain just under 550,000 clones, 78% of them seen just once; the ten biggest clones take up 0.013%. The data were also submitted as part of a second study, on human thymus T cells. From that second work: Repertoires from thymus and blood appeared to show biased V and J gene usage. A high degree of thymic repertoire overlap among unrelated individuals was reported in related research.

Sequencing was done on a sample of thymocytes. This receptor was taken from a boy under two years old with a congenital heart defect.

As DNA, the CDR3 is TGTGCCAGTAGTAATCTAGACAGGGAAGGCCGTTACAATGAGCAGTTCTTC. It codes for CASSNLDREGRYNEQFF. The chain couples TRBV19 to TRBJ2-1; TRBD1 aligns across 7 bases. V lost 4 bases to trimming and J lost 4 bases; unmatched junction nucleotides: 13. CDR3 size: 17 residues. Germline CDR1 is LNHDA and CDR2 is SQIVND (reference sequence). The full variable domain, rest sourced from reference TRBV19 and TRBJ2-1, is DGGITQSPKYLFRKEGQNVTLSCEQNLNHDAMYWYRQDPGQGLRLIYYSQIVNDFQKGDIAEGYSVSREKKESFPLTVTSAQKNPTAFYLCASSNLDREGRYNEQFFGPGTRLTVL.